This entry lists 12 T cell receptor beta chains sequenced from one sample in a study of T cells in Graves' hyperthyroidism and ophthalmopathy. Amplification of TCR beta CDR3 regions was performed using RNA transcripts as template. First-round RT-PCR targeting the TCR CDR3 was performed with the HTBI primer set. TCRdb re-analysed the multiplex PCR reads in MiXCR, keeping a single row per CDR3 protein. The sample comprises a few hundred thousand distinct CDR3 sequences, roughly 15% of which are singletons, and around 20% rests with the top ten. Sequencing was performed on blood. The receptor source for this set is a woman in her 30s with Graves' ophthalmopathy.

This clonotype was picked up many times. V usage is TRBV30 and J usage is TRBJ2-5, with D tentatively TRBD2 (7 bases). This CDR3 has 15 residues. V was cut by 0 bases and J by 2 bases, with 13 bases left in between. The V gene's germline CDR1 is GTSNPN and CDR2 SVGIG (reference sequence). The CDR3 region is CAWSVGGGTQETQYF. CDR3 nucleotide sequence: TGTGCCTGGAGTGTAGGGGGGGGGACTCAAGAGACCCAGTACTTC.

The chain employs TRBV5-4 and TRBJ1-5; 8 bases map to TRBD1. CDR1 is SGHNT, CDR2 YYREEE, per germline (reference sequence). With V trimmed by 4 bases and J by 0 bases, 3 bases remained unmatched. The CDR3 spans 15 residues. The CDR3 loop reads CASSLTGDSNQPQHF. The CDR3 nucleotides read TGTGCCAGCAGCCTGACAGGGGATAGCAATCAGCCCCAGCATTTT.

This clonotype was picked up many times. This chain's CDR3 is CASSSPGRSVHEQFF. The CDR3 DNA reads TGTGCCAGCAGCTCGCCAGGGAGGAGTGTCCATGAGCAGTTCTTC. V is TRBV7-3 and J is TRBJ2-1; D is possibly TRBD2 (6 bases). Trimming took off 4 bases at V and 8 bases at J, with 18 bases between the two ends. Germline CDR1 and CDR2: SGHTA and FQGTGA. The CDR3 has 15 residues.

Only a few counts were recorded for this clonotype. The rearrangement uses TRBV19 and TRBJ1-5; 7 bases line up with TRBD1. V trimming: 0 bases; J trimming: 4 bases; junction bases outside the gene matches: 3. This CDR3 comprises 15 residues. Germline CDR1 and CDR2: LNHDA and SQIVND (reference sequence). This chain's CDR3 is CASSIDGGQNQPQHF. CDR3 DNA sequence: TGTGCCAGTAGTATAGATGGGGGACAGAATCAGCCCCAGCATTTT.

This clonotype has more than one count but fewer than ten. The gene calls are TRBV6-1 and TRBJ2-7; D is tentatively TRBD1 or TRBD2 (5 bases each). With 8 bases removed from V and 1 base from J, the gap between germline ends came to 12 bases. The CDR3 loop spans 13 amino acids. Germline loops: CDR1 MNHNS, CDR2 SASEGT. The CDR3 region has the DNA TGTGCCAGCGGCTGGGACGTATCCTACGAGCAGTACTTC. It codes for CASGWDVSYEQYF.

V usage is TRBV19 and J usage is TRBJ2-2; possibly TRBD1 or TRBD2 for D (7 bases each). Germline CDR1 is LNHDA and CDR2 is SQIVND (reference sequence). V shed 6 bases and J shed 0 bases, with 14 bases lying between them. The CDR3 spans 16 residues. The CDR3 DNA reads TGTGCCAGTAGACCAGGGGGGGGAGCGAACACCGGGGAGCTGTTTTTT. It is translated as CASRPGGGANTGELFF.

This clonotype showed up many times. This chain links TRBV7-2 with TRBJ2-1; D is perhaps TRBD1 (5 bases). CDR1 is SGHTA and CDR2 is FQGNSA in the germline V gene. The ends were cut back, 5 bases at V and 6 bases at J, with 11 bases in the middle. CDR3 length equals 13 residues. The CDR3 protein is CASSKADSNEQFF. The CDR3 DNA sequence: TGTGCCAGCAGCAAAGCCGACAGCAATGAGCAGTTCTTC.

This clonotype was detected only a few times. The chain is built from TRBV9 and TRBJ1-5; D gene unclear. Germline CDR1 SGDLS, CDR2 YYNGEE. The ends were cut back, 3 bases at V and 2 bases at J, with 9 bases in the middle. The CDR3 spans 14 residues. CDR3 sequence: CASSAGSGNQPQHF. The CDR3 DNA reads TGTGCCAGCAGCGCCGGTTCTGGCAATCAGCCCCAGCATTTT.

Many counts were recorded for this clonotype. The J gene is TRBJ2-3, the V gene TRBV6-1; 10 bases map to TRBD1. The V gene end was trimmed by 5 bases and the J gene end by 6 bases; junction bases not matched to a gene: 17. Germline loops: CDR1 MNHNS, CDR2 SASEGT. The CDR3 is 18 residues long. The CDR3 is CASSQNPGGTGAMDTQYF. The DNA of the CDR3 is TGTGCCAGCAGTCAGAACCCGGGTGGGACAGGGGCAATGGATACGCAGTATTTT.

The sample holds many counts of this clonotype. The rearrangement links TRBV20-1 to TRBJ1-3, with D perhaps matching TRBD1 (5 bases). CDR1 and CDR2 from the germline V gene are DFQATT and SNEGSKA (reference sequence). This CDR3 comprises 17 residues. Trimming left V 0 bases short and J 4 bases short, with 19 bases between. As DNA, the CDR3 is TGCAGTGCTAGAGATAATGATGACGACAGCCTCGGAAACACCATATATTTT. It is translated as CSARDNDDDSLGNTIYF.

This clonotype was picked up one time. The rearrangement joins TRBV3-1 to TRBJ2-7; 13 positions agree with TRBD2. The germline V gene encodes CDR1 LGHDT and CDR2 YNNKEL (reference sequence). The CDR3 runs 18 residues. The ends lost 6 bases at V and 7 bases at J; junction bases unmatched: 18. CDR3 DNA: TGTGCCAGCAGTCAACTAGCGGGGGGGTTTGTGGCGTTTGGAGAGCAGTACTTC. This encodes CASSQLAGGFVAFGEQYF.

The CDR3 coding sequence is TGTGCCAGTACCCCTGGGGGAAGGGGGCGAGCCGGGGAGCTGTTTTTT. Translating it yields CASTPGGRGRAGELFF. V and J are TRBV19 and TRBJ2-2; 7 positions match TRBD1. J was trimmed by 6 bases and V by 7 bases; bases with no gene match: 14. Germline V CDR1 and CDR2: LNHDA, SQIVND (reference sequence). There are 16 residues in the CDR3.